The 2 T cell receptor beta chains presented below share a single source sample, sequenced in a study of beta chain features in type 1 diabetes. Every bit of the isolated RNA underwent reverse transcription, so sequencing read expressed TCRB transcripts. Assay: immunoSEQ multiplex PCR; the TCRdb copy retains only in-frame clones and omits some. The sample contains 250,000 to 300,000 clones, under 8.5% of which appear only once. Sequencing used central memory CD4+ T cells from blood. The receptors were sampled from a woman under 30 in good health.

This clone was seen only a few times. The chain has TRBV10-3 and TRBJ1-1; possibly TRBD1 for D (6 bases). V was cut by 3 bases and J by 11 bases, with 16 bases left in between. The CDR3 consists of 13 residues. Germline lookup yields CDR1 ENHRY and CDR2 SYGVKD. CDR3 DNA sequence: TGTGCCATCAGTGACGGGGGGCTATCCTCGGCTTTCTTT. The encoded protein is CAISDGGLSSAFF.

This clone appeared a few times. The chain links TRBV4-3 to TRBJ2-3; 8 nucleotides line up with TRBD2. V lost 7 bases to trimming and J lost 2 bases; unmatched junction nucleotides: 11. The CDR3 has 16 amino acids. CDR1 LGHNA and CDR2 YSLEER come from the germline V gene. CDR3 sequence: CASTRSSGAYTDTQYF. The CDR3 nucleotides read TGCGCCAGCACCCGGAGTAGCGGGGCCTACACAGATACGCAGTATTTT.